These T cell receptor beta chains were read from a single sample in a study of blood T cell repertoires in COVID-19. The data were produced by immunoSEQ multiplex PCR, yet TCRdb's version contains in-frame clones alone and is incomplete. The data show approximately 350,000 clones, over 70% seen once. Sequences were obtained from peripheral blood. The receptors originated from a man between 25 and 39 years old with active or convalescent COVID-19. The CDR3 runs from the conserved cysteine through the conserved F or W. A D gene is named only where the DNA matches it firmly. Only part of the rows carry a size: once, few, many, or a class if the clone is expanded.

TRBV28	once	TRBJ1-3	-	TGTGCCACGGGAGGGGGGGTCTCTGGAAACACCATATATTTT	CATGGGVSGNTIYF
TRBV6-1	-	TRBJ2-1	-	TGTGCCAGCAGTGATAGACTCCTCAATGAGCAGTTCTTC	CASSDRLLNEQFF
TRBV7-2	-	TRBJ2-3	TRBD2	TGTGCCAGCTGTTCAGTAGCGGGAGGCACAGATACGCAGTATTTT	CASCSVAGGTDTQYF
TRBV11-3	-	TRBJ2-2	TRBD2	TGTGCCAGCAGCTTGGGACTAGCGGGAGGCGCCGGGGAGCTGTTTTTT	CASSLGLAGGAGELFF
TRBV19	few	TRBJ1-5	-	TGTGCCAGTAGAGAGGTACCTAATAGCAATCAGCCCCAGCATTTT	CASREVPNSNQPQHF
TRBV12-3/TRBV12-4	-	TRBJ2-7	-	TGTGCCAGCAGTGACAGTCTTTACGAGCAGTACTTC	CASSDSLYEQYF
TRBV6-5	-	TRBJ1-1	-	TGTGCCAGCAGCGAGACAGTAGGGGCTTTCTTT	CASSETVGAFF
TRBV2	few	TRBJ1-1	TRBD1	TGTGCCAGCAGGTGGGACAGAAACACTGAAGCTTTCTTT	CASRWDRNTEAFF
TRBV19	-	TRBJ1-4	TRBD1	TGTGCCAGTAGTATCACAAGGACAGGGGAAGATGAAAAACTGTTTTTT	CASSITRTGEDEKLFF
TRBV7-2	-	TRBJ1-1	-	TGTGCCAGCAGCTTCGCGGGGTCGGGAACTGAAGCTTTCTTT	CASSFAGSGTEAFF
TRBV24-1	-	TRBJ1-2	-	TGTGCCACCAGTCCGGATGGGCGGGGAGGCTACACCTTC	CATSPDGRGGYTF
TRBV30	few	TRBJ1-6	-	TGTGCCTGGAGTGTAGCCCAGGATTCACCCCTCCACTTT	CAWSVAQDSPLHF
TRBV4-1	once	TRBJ2-3	-	TGCGCCAGCAGCCAAGTAACGGGCACAGATACGCAGTATTTT	CASSQVTGTDTQYF
TRBV5-4	-	TRBJ2-3	-	TGTGCCAGCAGCTTGGGGGCGGGGGCAGGAAATACGCAGTATTTT	CASSLGAGAGNTQYF
TRBV9	once	TRBJ1-3	-	TGTGCCAGCAGCGTAAGAGCCATAGACTCTGGAAACACCATATATTTT	CASSVRAIDSGNTIYF
TRBV5-1	once	TRBJ1-3	-	TGCGCCAGCAGCTTGGTCGGGATAAGTGGAAACACCATATATTTT	CASSLVGISGNTIYF
TRBV7-9	-	TRBJ1-2	TRBD1	TGTGCCAGCAGCTCACCGGGACAGATTAACTATGGCTACACCTTC	CASSSPGQINYGYTF
TRBV4-2	-	TRBJ2-2	-	TGTGCCAGCAGCCAAGAGTTATTGTCCGGGGAGCTGTTTTTT	CASSQELLSGELFF
TRBV28	-	TRBJ2-7	TRBD2	TGTGCCAGCAGTCAAGGGCTAGCGGGAGAGACCTACGAGCAGTACTTC	CASSQGLAGETYEQYF
TRBV11-2	-	TRBJ1-1	TRBD1	TGTGCCAGCAGCCCCCGACAGGGTTCGAACACTGAAGCTTTCTTT	CASSPRQGSNTEAFF
TRBV24-1	-	TRBJ1-1	-	TGTGCCACCAGTTCGAGGGAGAGTAAAAACACTGAAGCTTTCTTT	CATSSRESKNTEAFF
TRBV21-1	-	TRBJ2-7	-	TGTGCCAGCACCCACTACGAGCAGTACTTC	CASTHYEQYF
TRBV29-1	-	TRBJ1-2	-	TGCAGCGTTGACGGAGGGTCCGGTGGCTACACCTTC	CSVDGGSGGYTF
TRBV9	few	TRBJ2-1	TRBD2	TGTGCCAGCAGCGTCCGACTAGCGGGAGGTCTCAATGAGCAGTTCTTC	CASSVRLAGGLNEQFF
TRBV19	once	TRBJ2-7	TRBD1	TGTGCCAGTGGGCCTGGACCGGGACAGGGTGAAAGGGGCTACTACGAGCAGTACTTC	CASGPGPGQGERGYYEQYF
TRBV19	-	TRBJ2-2	-	TGTGCCAGTAGTATAGATCACGGGGGGCCAACCGGGGAGCTGTTTTTT	CASSIDHGGPTGELFF
TRBV25-1	-	TRBJ2-1	TRBD1	TGTGCCAGCAGTAGGGACAGGCCCAATGAGCAGTTCTTC	CASSRDRPNEQFF
TRBV28	-	TRBJ1-1	-	TGTGCCAGCAGTGTACCCCGGGGTCAAGAAGCTTTCTTT	CASSVPRGQEAFF
TRBV19	many	TRBJ1-4	-	TGTGCCAGTAGTATAGAGGCGGGCCGGTGGGTAAGGAGTGAAAAACTGTTTTTT	CASSIEAGRWVRSEKLFF
TRBV20-1	-	TRBJ2-1	TRBD1	TGCAGTGCTAGTCCGGGACAGAGCCTCAATGAGCAGTTCTTC	CSASPGQSLNEQFF
TRBV10-3	-	TRBJ1-1	TRBD1	TGTGCCATCAGTGTCCGGGCAGGGGGCCCGAACACTGAAGCTTTCTTT	CAISVRAGGPNTEAFF
TRBV6-1	-	TRBJ1-2	-	TGTGCCAGCAGTGAAGTGGCCCTCTATGGCTACACCTTC	CASSEVALYGYTF
TRBV6-5	-	TRBJ2-1	TRBD1	TGTGCCAGCAGTCCGGGACAGGGGGTAGTGAATGAGCAGTTCTTC	CASSPGQGVVNEQFF
TRBV3-1/TRBV3-2	once	TRBJ1-4	-	TGTGCCAGCAGCCCGTCAAGCGGTGAAAAACTGTTTTTT	CASSPSSGEKLFF
TRBV9	-	TRBJ2-5	-	TGTGCCAGCAGCGTAAATGCGGGGAAGACCCAGTACTTC	CASSVNAGKTQYF
TRBV27	-	TRBJ2-3	TRBD2	TGTGCCAGCAGTTTCGGTAGCGGGACTGGAGATACGCAGTATTTT	CASSFGSGTGDTQYF
TRBV14	-	TRBJ2-7	TRBD2	TGTGCCAGCAGCCAGGGACTAGCGGGCCAAGCCTACGAGCAGTACTTC	CASSQGLAGQAYEQYF
TRBV3-1/TRBV3-2	-	TRBJ1-3	-	TGTGCCAGCAGCCAACGGAGTCCCGTCACTGGAAACACCATATATTTT	CASSQRSPVTGNTIYF
TRBV2	-	TRBJ1-2	-	TGTGCCAGCAGTGAAGGGGGCCGATCTAACTATGGCTACACCTTC	CASSEGGRSNYGYTF
TRBV14	-	TRBJ1-2	-	TGTGCCAGCAGCCAAGCAGGGGTACGCTATGGCTACACCTTC	CASSQAGVRYGYTF
TRBV9	-	TRBJ1-5	-	TGTGCCAGCAGCGTAGGACAGGCGAATCAGCCCCAGCATTTT	CASSVGQANQPQHF
TRBV5-1	-	TRBJ1-1	TRBD1	TGCGCCAGCAGCTATACAGGGGTGGTGCTGTTAGGCAGGCAAGCTTTCTTT	CASSYTGVVLLGRQAFF
TRBV29-1	-	TRBJ2-1	-	TGCAGCGTTGAGTCGGGAGGAGGGGGGAATGAGCAGTTCTTC	CSVESGGGGNEQFF
TRBV6-1	-	TRBJ1-5	-	TGTGCCAGCAGTGAACAGTACAATCAGCCCCAGCATTTT	CASSEQYNQPQHF